This TCR beta chain came from a study of human T cells and chemical hapten exposure. Overall study context: Per-sample TCR yields varied mainly from small pooled library volume differences. Study conclusions and caveats: Controls had significantly fewer large CDR3 similarity clusters than were formed by expanded TCRs.

TCRdb ran MiXCR on the RACE reads and lists one entry per CDR3 protein. The sample has 350,000 to 450,000 distinct CDR3 sequences, roughly 5% seen once. In the case of this clonotype: Its matching antigen is unknown.

CDR1 and CDR2 (germline): SNHLY, FYNNEI. There are 17 residues in the CDR3. Between the trimmed V and J ends, which lost 2 bases and 0 bases, there was a span of 14 bases. The time point is: pre-sensitization, week 0. Treatment reported: therapeutic diphenylcyclopropenone sensitization with weekly scalp DPC. At every patch-test visit, blood was drawn before the patch test was applied. The chain couples TRBV2 to TRBJ2-4; D possibly corresponds to TRBD2 (7 bases). This receptor was taken from a woman aged 45-65 years with alopecia areata. Some clones in this sample may be carry-over from other donors' samples. This specimen consisted of whole blood, obtained in connection with sensitization to the hapten diphenylcyclopropenone (DPC). CDR3 bases: TGTGCCAGCAGTGAAACAGGGCGGGGGATAGCCAAAAACATTCAGTACTTC. It specifies CASSETGRGIAKNIQYF.